The clone carrying this TCR beta chain occurred a few times. Its matching antigen is unknown. The sample belongs to a study of T cell repertoires in cytomegalovirus infection. Study overall: Newly reported HLA-C-restricted and thoroughly characterized HLA-B-restricted CMV epitopes were employed.

CDR3 size: 16 residues. The ends lost 4 bases at V and 2 bases at J; junction bases unmatched: 4. Germline CDR1 MGHRA, CDR2 YSYEKL. MiXCR was run by TCRdb on the reads, yielding one entry per CDR3 protein. The sample lists 300,000 or so distinct CDR3 sequences; around 25% were seen once. Source: cultured PBMCs, taken from culture after CMV antigen stimulation. The sequence was collected from a human donor in good health (CMV status not recorded). Some clones in this sample may be carry-over from other donors' samples. The chain employs TRBV4-1 and TRBJ2-5; TRBD2 matches 13 bases. CDR3 nucleotide sequence: TGCGCCAGCAGCCGTCCGGGACTAGCGGGACAAGAGACCCAGTACTTC. Its protein is CASSRPGLAGQETQYF.